This entry lists 9 T cell receptor beta chains sequenced from one sample in a study of cytomegalovirus exposure and HLA in healthy donors. The PCR employed 60 Vbeta primers together with 13 Jbeta primers. Measured with immunoSEQ multiplex PCR; TCRdb has only the in-frame clones, and not every one. The data hold 150,000 to 200,000 clones, with around 68% observed a single time. Specimen: PBMCs. The receptors shown here come from a man aged 35-49 years in good health and CMV-seronegative.

This chain links TRBV5-1 with TRBJ1-5; 10 bases align to TRBD1. The CDR3 extends over 14 amino acids. The germline gives CDR1 SGHRS, CDR2 YFSETQ. Trimming took 2 bases from V and 7 from J; bases not matched to a gene: 3. For the CDR3, the DNA is TGCGCCAGCAGCTTCGGACAGGGGGGCCAGCCCCAGCATTTT. Translating it yields CASSFGQGGQPQHF.

V gene TRBV4-1 combines with J gene TRBJ2-5; TRBD2 aligns across 11 bases. The ends lost 1 base at V and 0 bases at J; junction bases unmatched: 1. Germline CDR1 and CDR2: MGHRA and YSYEKL. This CDR3 has 16 residues. CDR3 protein: CASSQASGGNQETQYF. The CDR3 region has the DNA TGCGCCAGCAGCCAAGCTAGCGGGGGGAACCAAGAGACCCAGTACTTC.

J is TRBJ1-3 and V is TRBV29-1, with 9 bases lining up with TRBD1. CDR1 SQVTM and CDR2 ANQGSEA come from the germline V gene. Losses at the gene ends were 6 bases for V and 4 bases for J; bases not matched to a gene: 4. The CDR3 is made up of 13 amino acids. CDR3 sequence reads: CSVGQGSGNTIYF. The CDR3 bases are TGCAGCGTCGGACAGGGGTCCGGAAACACCATATATTTT.

CDR3 coding DNA: TGTGCCAGCAGCGTAGCGACTAGCGGGATTGGGGATACGCAGTATTTT. Protein: CASSVATSGIGDTQYF. The chain combines TRBV9 with TRBJ2-3, with 11 positions matching TRBD2. V trimming: 0 bases; J trimming: 6 bases; junction bases outside the gene matches: 6. CDR1 is SGDLS and CDR2 is YYNGEE in the germline V gene. The CDR3 is made up of 16 amino acids.

V is TRBV30 and J is TRBJ2-5; TRBD2 agrees at 12 bases. The DNA matches TRBJ2-7 better at its end, which makes the J call doubtful. CDR1 and CDR2 from the germline V gene are GTSNPN and SVGIG (reference sequence). The CDR3 is 15 amino acids. CDR3 loop: CAWSVKGLAGYEQYF. CDR3 DNA: TGTGCCTGGAGTGTAAAGGGACTAGCGGGCTACGAGCAGTACTTC.

The V call is TRBV7-2, the J call TRBJ1-5; D is unresolved. The germline gives CDR1 SGHTA, CDR2 FQGNSA. This CDR3 spans 17 amino acids. V was shortened by 3 bases and J by 3 bases, with 18 bases between the two germline ends. This chain's CDR3 is CASSFARAGSPNQPQHF. CDR3 bases: TGTGCCAGCAGCTTCGCTCGAGCGGGGTCCCCCAATCAGCCCCAGCATTTT.

The CDR3 DNA is TGTGCCAGCAGTTACAGTGGACAGGAAGCTAACTATGGCTACACCTTC. Its translation is CASSYSGQEANYGYTF. The J gene is TRBJ1-2, the V gene TRBV6-5; 7 nucleotides agree with TRBD1. CDR1 and CDR2 (germline): MNHEY, SVGAGI. Trimming at V came to 2 bases and at J to 0 bases, leaving 6 bases not matched to a gene. This CDR3 is 16 amino acids long.

This chain links TRBV28 with TRBJ2-7; D is ambiguous. CDR3 length: 14 residues. Trimming took 6 bases from V and 0 from J, leaving 12 bases between them. Germline loops: CDR1 MDHEN, CDR2 SYDVKM. The CDR3 sequence: CASRLNSNSYEQYF. Written as DNA, the CDR3 is TGTGCCAGCAGGTTAAACAGTAACTCCTACGAGCAGTACTTC.

This clone was observed a handful of times. The genes are TRBV29-1 and TRBJ2-2, with 7 positions matching TRBD1. The CDR3 has 13 residues. Per germline, CDR1 SQVTM and CDR2 ANQGSEA. The J segment lost 7 bases and the V segment lost 5 bases, leaving 7 bases of the junction unmatched. The CDR3 nucleotides read TGCAGCGTTCAACAGGGGTCGGGCGGGGAGCTGTTTTTT. It is translated as CSVQQGSGGELFF.